The clone carrying this T cell receptor beta chain occurred a few times. The target antigen is unknown. V shed 6 bases, J shed 6 bases, and the junction held 12 bases outside the gene matches. The CDR3 spans 15 residues. TCRbeta library preparation incorporated unique molecular identifiers. Each CDR3 protein is one row after TCRdb ran MiXCR on the PCR reads. The sample consists of about 200,000 distinct CDR3 sequences, 6.3% of them appearing once. This entry comes from a study of T-cell reconstitution after alpha-beta-depleted transplantation in children. Study findings and constraints: Diversity of TCRbeta at day 60 was high in some patients, arising from surviving recipient T cells and thymic progenitors. One year after transplant, T-cell counts and diversity came mostly from newly produced T cells. It was reported that alpha-beta T cells came from several hundred expanded graft clones (about two months after transplant).

Sequenced material: PBMCs, taken before TCRalphabeta/CD19-depleted stem cell transplant. The receptor's source is a girl under three years old with combined immunodeficiency, due to receive a stem cell transplant. This chain connects TRBV12-3 or TRBV12-4 to TRBJ2-3; TRBD1 agrees at 7 bases. For the CDR3, the DNA is TGTGCCAGCAGCTTCCGGGACAGCTGGTCCGATACGCAGTATTTT. Protein sequence: CASSFRDSWSDTQYF.